These 15 T cell receptor beta chains came from one sample sequenced in a study of cytomegalovirus exposure and HLA in healthy donors. PCR involved 60 Vbeta and 13 Jbeta primers. The repertoire was sequenced with immunoSEQ multiplex PCR; TCRdb's copy has only in-frame clones and lacks some. The repertoire has 100,000 to 150,000 clones, approximately 80% of them found once; the top ten carry 2.5% to 3.5%. The sequenced sample was PBMCs. The source is a boy aged 2 to 10 in good health and CMV-seronegative.

CDR3 DNA sequence: TGTGCCAGCAGCCCCCGGGGGGCGGTAGCCTACAATGAGCAGTTCTTC. Residues: CASSPRGAVAYNEQFF. V gene TRBV7-3 combines with J gene TRBJ2-1; tentative D call: TRBD2 (7 bases). V shed 5 bases and J shed 2 bases, with 16 bases lying between them. CDR3 length: 16 residues. Germline-derived CDR1 and CDR2 are SGHTA and FQGTGA.

The CDR3 loop is CSVLAAGAPDTQYF. The CDR3 DNA reads TGCAGCGTATTGGCTGCGGGAGCCCCAGATACGCAGTATTTT. The chain carries TRBV29-1 and TRBJ2-3; 7 bases are a match to TRBD2. Trimming cost V 6 bases and J 4 bases; bases outside gene matches: 10. The CDR3 consists of 14 residues. Germline loops: CDR1 SQVTM, CDR2 ANQGSEA.

The chain employs TRBV5-1 and TRBJ2-3, with TRBD2 as a possible D gene (6 bases). V was cut by 6 bases and J by 4 bases, with 15 bases left in between. CDR1 and CDR2 (germline): SGHRS, YFSETQ. There are 14 residues in the CDR3. The CDR3 DNA reads as TGCGCCAGCACCACTGGCGCGGGACCAGATACGCAGTATTTT. Its translation is CASTTGAGPDTQYF. Full variable domain (rest looked up from reference TRBV5-1 and TRBJ2-3): KAGVTQTPRYLIKTRGQQVTLSCSPISGHRSVSWYQQTPGQGLQFLFEYFSETQRNKGNFPGRFSGRQFSNSRSEMNVSTLELGDSALYLCASTTGAGPDTQYFGPGTRLTVL.

V gene TRBV6-1 combines with J gene TRBJ1-1, with unresolved D. In germline, CDR1 is MNHNS, CDR2 SASEGT. Trimming shortened V by 0 bases and J by 0 bases, and 8 bases separated the two germline ends. The CDR3 totals 15 residues. CDR3 in amino acids: CASSEAEALNTEAFF. The CDR3 coding sequence is TGTGCCAGCAGTGAAGCGGAGGCCCTGAACACTGAAGCTTTCTTT.

The chain is built from TRBV27 and TRBJ2-7; a possible D gene is TRBD1 (7 bases). The germline V gene has CDR1 MNHEY and CDR2 SMNVEV (reference sequence). The V end was cut by 8 bases, the J end by 4 bases, with 12 bases between. CDR3 length: 12 residues. CDR3 protein: CASSGGKYEQYV. The CDR3 region has the DNA TGTGCCAGCTCAGGGGGGAAATACGAGCAGTACGTC.

The V gene is TRBV10-3, the J gene TRBJ2-1, with 14 nucleotides matching TRBD2. With 5 bases clipped from V and 7 bases from J, the junction kept 4 bases outside the gene matches. Per germline, CDR1 ENHRY and CDR2 SYGVKD. The CDR3 loop spans 15 amino acids. For the CDR3, the DNA is TGTGCCATCAGTACGACTAGCGGGAGGGAGAATGAGCAGTTCTTC. The encoded protein is CAISTTSGRENEQFF.

The rearrangement links TRBV10-1 to TRBJ1-4; D not certain. V lost 4 bases and J 8 bases, leaving 11 bases between the germline ends. This CDR3 spans 13 amino acids. CDR1 WNHNN and CDR2 SYGVQD come from the germline V gene (reference sequence). In DNA form, the CDR3 reads TGCGCCAGCAGTGGCCCTAGGGAGGAAAAACTGTTTTTT. Its translation is CASSGPREEKLFF.

The chain employs TRBV9 and TRBJ2-1; D is possibly TRBD1 (5 bases). This CDR3 spans 16 amino acids. Between the trimmed V and J ends, which lost 4 bases and 4 bases, there was a span of 18 bases. The germline CDR1 and CDR2 sequences are SGDLS and YYNGEE. CDR3 coding DNA: TGTGCCAGCAGCCCCCTCGTGGGGCAGGGTTACAATGAGCAGTTCTTC. Amino acid sequence: CASSPLVGQGYNEQFF.

V usage is TRBV29-1 and J usage is TRBJ1-1; D is unclear. Germline values: CDR1 SQVTM, CDR2 ANQGSEA. V was pared by 3 bases and J by 0 bases, with 8 bases between. The CDR3 is made up of 13 amino acids. CDR3 coding DNA: TGCAGCGTTGAGGCTTCCCTGAACACTGAAGCTTTCTTT. This translates into CSVEASLNTEAFF.

The chain combines TRBV6-5 with TRBJ2-3; 11 nucleotides line up with TRBD2. Trimming at V came to 1 base and at J to 6 bases, leaving 3 bases not matched to a gene. In germline, CDR1 is MNHEY, CDR2 SVGAGI. The CDR3 extends over 15 amino acids. The CDR3 here is CASSYLAGGRDTQYF. The CDR3 DNA reads TGTGCCAGCAGTTACTTAGCGGGGGGGCGGGATACGCAGTATTTT.

The CDR3 here is CASSPGTGRRNTIYF. The CDR3 DNA sequence: TGTGCCAGCAGTCCAGGGACAGGGAGGCGAAACACCATATATTTT. The rearrangement links TRBV6-5 to TRBJ1-3; 9 bases fit TRBD1. V was clipped by 5 bases and J by 5 bases; unmatched bases: 7. This CDR3 has 15 amino acids. In germline, CDR1 is MNHEY, CDR2 SVGAGI.

The chain combines TRBV28 with TRBJ1-1; 7 bases map to TRBD1. V lost 5 bases and J lost 4; bases outside the gene matches: 7. Germline CDR1 is MDHEN and CDR2 is SYDVKM. The CDR3 length is 14 residues. CDR3 DNA: TGTGCCAGCAGTCCCCCCGACAGGGCCACTGAAGCTTTCTTT. Its translation: CASSPPDRATEAFF. Filled out from reference TRBV28 and TRBJ1-1, the complete variable domain reads DVKVTQSSRYLVKRTGEKVFLECVQDMDHENMFWYRQDPGLGLRLIYFSYDVKMKEKGDIPEGYSVSREKKERFSLILESASTNQTSMYLCASSPPDRATEAFFGQGTRLTVV.

The chain recombines TRBV6-4 with TRBJ2-1; TRBD1 agrees at 7 bases. The germline CDR1 and CDR2 sequences are MRHNA and SNTAGT. The trim removed 7 bases at V and 0 bases at J, leaving 3 bases unmatched. The CDR3 sequence is 14 residues long. CDR3 sequence (DNA): TGTGCCAGCAAAGACAGGGCCTCCTACAATGAGCAGTTCTTC. It encodes CASKDRASYNEQFF.

The chain employs TRBV4-2 and TRBJ2-1; the match to TRBD2 covers 9 bases. Germline CDR1 is LGHNA and CDR2 is YNFKEQ. The CDR3 runs to 17 residues. The V segment lost 1 base and the J segment 1 base; nucleotides outside the gene matches: 5. As DNA, the CDR3 is TGTGCCAGCAGCCAAGGTTCTAGCGGGATTTCCTACAATGAGCAGTTCTTC. Its protein is CASSQGSSGISYNEQFF.

This chain uses TRBV7-8 with TRBJ1-4; D possibly corresponds to TRBD1 (6 bases). V lost 9 bases and J lost 8, with 16 bases in between. The CDR3 loop spans 13 amino acids. Germline V gene sequence: CDR1 SGHVS, CDR2 FQNEAQ. The CDR3 here is CASHRVVGEKLFF. The CDR3 DNA is TGTGCCAGTCACAGGGTCGTTGGGGAAAAACTGTTTTTT.